The clone carrying this TCR beta chain was observed a handful of times. The antigen is not known. One junction end does not reproduce the germline sequence, and a read error may be involved. Attachment of unique molecular identifiers to individual cDNA molecules was performed in the library. From the RACE reads, TCRdb called clonotypes with MiXCR, one entry per CDR3 protein. The data hold a few hundred thousand distinct CDR3 sequences, with 7.5% to 9% observed a single time. The data were taken from a study of human T cells and chemical hapten exposure. In the study overall: Enrolled patients were predominantly female and had alopecia areata, totalis or universalis. Study-level results: Expanded TCR sets contained significantly more large CDR3 similarity clusters than controls. No change in TCRs above 1 in 1000 frequency was produced by DPC sensitization.

Time point described: pre-sensitization, week 0. Treatment indicated: therapeutic diphenylcyclopropenone sensitization with weekly scalp DPC. The germline gives CDR1 LNHNV, CDR2 YYDKDF (reference sequence). The CDR3 consists of 13 residues. This specimen consisted of whole blood, obtained in connection with sensitization to the hapten diphenylcyclopropenone (DPC). The receptor's source is a woman aged 40-49 years with alopecia areata. Some clones in this sample may be carry-over from other donors' samples. This rearrangement joins TRBV15 to TRBJ2-3; tentative D call: TRBD1 (5 bases). CDR3 bases: TGTGCCACCAGCAGAGATCGCCTCCCGGCATACAGGTTT. Amino acid sequence: CATSRDRLPAYRF.